This T cell receptor beta chain was obtained from a study of T-cell reconstitution after alpha-beta-depleted transplantation in children. Study-level points and caveats: Counts and diversity of T cells one year after transplant came mostly from newly produced T cells. Surviving recipient T cells and thymic progenitors accounted for the high day-60 TCRbeta diversity observed in some patients. Reportedly, alpha-beta T cells present about two months post-transplant originated from several hundred expanded clones of graft origin.

A note on this clonotype: What it binds is unknown.

The V end lost 4 bases, the J end lost 2 bases, and 10 bases lay between the germline ends. Germline CDR1 SGHRS, CDR2 YFSETQ. The CDR3 extends over 14 amino acids. Unique molecular identifiers featured in how the TCRbeta library was prepared. Via MiXCR, TCRdb re-called the PCR reads, giving one row per CDR3 protein. The repertoire consists of 550,000 to 600,000 distinct CDR3 sequences, with 23% occurring once and the leading ten covering roughly 14%. Sequenced material: PBMCs, mostly from graft donor cells, taken 360 days after TCRalphabeta/CD19-depleted stem cell transplant. The chain recombines TRBV5-1 with TRBJ1-3; tentatively, D is TRBD1 (6 bases). The TCR sequence derives from a boy under two years old who had a stem cell transplant for acute myeloid leukemia, so the T cells may come from the graft donor. The CDR3 bases are TGCGCCAGCAGCGCAGGGGACACTGGAAACACCATATATTTT. It encodes CASSAGDTGNTIYF.